This T cell receptor (beta chain) was profiled in a study of blood T cell repertoires in COVID-19. Study in general: From T cells, B-cell-depleted T cells, or PBMCs came the material, which was cDNA or gDNA.

The protocol was immunoSEQ multiplex PCR, while the TCRdb copy is restricted to in-frame clones and leaves out a portion. Of under 50,000 clones listed, more than 80% were seen once; the top ten hold more than 0.8%. The Seattle patients, enrolled during active infection, were followed longitudinally. The CDR3 extends over 13 amino acids. V was pared by 3 bases and J by 4 bases, with 12 bases between. The germline gives CDR1 GTSNPN, CDR2 SVGIG (reference sequence). The sequenced sample consisted of peripheral blood. This TCR was sampled from a man aged 60 to 75 with COVID-19, enrolled during active disease. The rearrangement uses TRBV30 and TRBJ1-1, with a tentative D call TRBD1 (5 bases). The CDR3: CAWRVTAGTEAFF. DNA of the CDR3: TGTGCCTGGAGAGTGACAGCGGGCACTGAAGCTTTCTTT.